Sequencing of this TCR beta chain was carried out in a study of neurological immune-mediated disorders (dated by TCRdb to between 2019 and 2020). Concerning the study at large: Peripheral blood TCR-beta repertoires from patients with HTLV-I-associated myelopathy (HAM/TSP), patients with multiple sclerosis, and healthy controls were compared in the study using UMI-based sequencing. The 106 TCR-beta libraries included longitudinal samples, technical triplicates and paired sorted CD4+ and CD8+ T-cell subsets alongside PBMC samples. Technical triplicate libraries were sequenced so that the variability in frequency of each individual clone could be precisely calculated. The cohort comprised 68 subjects: 14 HAM/TSP patients, some 35 multiple sclerosis patients and 20 healthy controls.

Study-wide findings and limitations: TCR clonal expansion was greatest in HAM/TSP patients and smallest in MS patients, who ranked below even healthy controls. No identical CDR3 amino acid sequences were found to be shared among expanded clones across subjects, suggesting that TCR-beta repertoires were private in all groups.

Read against the paper, the sample's time point label means: technical triplicate 3. Unsorted PBMC libraries were generated from 2 million PBMCs stored in RNAlater at -80 °C until RNA extraction. Peripheral blood was subjected to Ficoll-Hypaque density gradient centrifugation to isolate PBMCs, which were then cryopreserved in liquid nitrogen. From its cysteine to its phenylalanine, the CDR3 spans 13 amino acids. The kept DNA is CDR3 alone, 39 bases in frame from the first base. CDR1 SGHRS and CDR2 YFSETQ are derived from the germline V gene. cDNA synthesis used template-switch 5'RACE with a primer carrying a 10-nucleotide random unique molecular identifier tagging each TCR transcript. Each sequencing run produced over 160 million TCR-beta sequences covering 15-18 subjects. The RNeasy kit was used for extraction of total RNA. The KAPA Real-time Library Amplification kit was used to amplify TCR-beta VDJ regions with primers for the TCR constant region and the 5'RACE anchor. A first PCR added sample indexes and Illumina adaptors, after which a second PCR increased the library yield. After Ampure bead purification, the roughly 650 bp TCR product was size-selected on a 2% E-gel SizeSelection system. Before pooling, library quality was assessed on a Bioanalyzer, concentration was determined with Qubit, and library quantification was performed with the Kapa Library Quantification kit. An Illumina HiSeq 2500 was used to sequence the libraries paired-end at 2 x 150 bp. To increase sequence diversity, about 23-32% phiX was spiked into each library pool. The authors processed their data as follows. Quality-filtered reads were processed with the UMI-based MiGEC pipeline, and over 90% of raw TCR sequences were removed by the MiGEC pipeline during error correction. VDJ genes were aligned to IMGT germline references, and clonotypes were defined by unique CDR3 amino acid sequence plus V-J genes. Clonal expansion, Shannon diversity and CDR3 relatedness were evaluated with VDJtools (CalcPairwiseDistances, ClusterSamples), while phylogenetic trees were built in CLCbio workbench. Using coefficient-of-variation modelling across technical triplicates, the study counted a clone as expanded if it had at least 8 unique UMIs. TCRdb reran the public reads through fastp at Q25 and MiXCR, keeping productive beta chains. CDR3 protein duplicates are merged, each entry listing the most common genes and DNA. The V and J calls come from TCRdb's annotation, not from the publication. The table for this sample lists about 44,000 distinct CDR3 sequences; under 25% of them were counted only once. About 4.7% of the sample goes to the ten largest clones.

As for this clonotype: What antigen it recognizes has not been identified. One end of the junction is discordant with germline, which a read error may explain.

The chain is assembled from TRBV5-1 and TRBJ1-2, with 7 middle bases fitting TRBD1. The clonotype was recovered from a man aged 60 to 75 with HTLV-1-associated myelopathy (HAM/TSP). Sequencing was performed on PBMCs. In nucleotide form, the sequence is TGTTCCAGCAGCTTGAGTCAGGGGGGAGGCTACACCTTC. It translates to CSSSLSQGGGYTF.